These 18 T cell receptor beta chains share one sample of origin, sequenced in a study of blood T cell repertoires in COVID-19. Using immunoSEQ multiplex PCR, the repertoire was profiled, and TCRdb retains in-frame clones only, with some absent. The data contain some 53,000 clones, more than 75% of them singletons. Sequenced: peripheral blood. Receptor source: a human donor with active COVID-19. The donor label of this sample is uncertain.

The rearrangement uses TRBV7-2 and TRBJ1-4, with D unresolved. V lost 1 base to trimming and J lost 0 bases, with 6 bases between them. The CDR3 covers 15 residues. Germline V gives CDR1 SGHTA, CDR2 FQGNSA. The CDR3 loop reads CASSLDGATNEKLFF. The CDR3 coding sequence is TGTGCCAGCAGCTTAGACGGTGCAACTAATGAAAAACTGTTTTTT. Supplemented by reference TRBV7-2 and TRBJ1-4, the full variable domain reads GAGVSQSPSNKVTEKGKDVELRCDPISGHTALYWYRQSLGQGLEFLIYFQGNSAPDKSGLPSDRFSAERTGGSVSTLTIQRTQQEDSAVYLCASSLDGATNEKLFFGSGTQLSVL.

V and J are TRBV28 and TRBJ1-5, with 10 bases matching TRBD1. The junction had 8 bases not matched to a gene; V was cut back by 5 bases and J by 4 bases. CDR3 length: 16 amino acids. CDR1 MDHEN and CDR2 SYDVKM come from the germline V gene. CDR3 amino acids: CASSITGTGANQPQHF. The CDR3 DNA reads TGTGCCAGCAGTATAACCGGGACAGGGGCTAATCAGCCCCAGCATTTT.

This clone appeared once. The chain joins TRBV6-2 or TRBV6-3 to TRBJ2-1; unclear D gene. The CDR3 consists of 14 residues. Germline lookup yields CDR1 MNHEY and CDR2 SVGEGT. The ends were cut back, 4 bases at V and 0 bases at J, with 7 bases in the middle. CDR3 nucleotides: TGTGCCAGCAGTTCGTCCGTCTCCTACAATGAGCAGTTCTTC. Translating gives CASSSSVSYNEQFF.

This rearrangement joins TRBV18 to TRBJ2-1; 10 bases line up with TRBD1. V was pared by 6 bases and J by 4 bases, with 6 bases of the junction left unmatched. This CDR3 is 15 amino acids long. The germline gives CDR1 KGHSH, CDR2 LQKENI. The CDR3 DNA follows: TGTGCCAGCTCGCCGAGACAGGGGGCGTACAATGAGCAGTTCTTC. Encoded protein: CASSPRQGAYNEQFF.

V and J are TRBV5-1 and TRBJ1-1, with 8 positions matching TRBD1. The J segment lost 2 bases and the V segment lost 4 bases, leaving 10 bases of the junction unmatched. CDR3 length equals 16 residues. From germline, CDR1 is SGHRS and CDR2 YFSETQ. CDR3 residues: CASSPGTGGLNTEAFF. The DNA for the CDR3 is TGCGCCAGCAGCCCCGGGACAGGAGGACTTAACACTGAAGCTTTCTTT.

This rearrangement joins TRBV2 to TRBJ1-6, with 7 bases identical to TRBD1. The CDR3 extends over 14 amino acids. V gave up 7 bases and J gave up 5 bases; unmatched junction bases: 5. Germline values: CDR1 SNHLY, CDR2 FYNNEI. The CDR3 nucleotides are TGTGCCAGCAACCGGGACAGTAATAATTCACCCCTCCACTTT. This gives the protein CASNRDSNNSPLHF. Full variable domain (missing parts from reference TRBV2 and TRBJ1-6): EPEVTQTPSHQVTQMGQEVILRCVPISNHLYFYWYRQILGQKVEFLVSFYNNEISEKSEIFDDQFSVERPDGSNFTLKIRSTKLEDSAMYFCASNRDSNNSPLHFGNGTRLTVT.

In its sample, this clone was seen a few times. The V gene is TRBV29-1, the J gene TRBJ2-7, with D possibly TRBD1 on 6 matching bases. The CDR3 covers 12 residues. Trimming left V 0 bases short and J 6 bases short, with 9 bases between. Germline CDR1 reads SQVTM; CDR2 reads ANQGSEA. CDR3 protein: CSVEELDSEQYF. CDR3 bases: TGCAGCGTTGAAGAGTTGGACAGCGAGCAGTACTTC.

This chain links TRBV2 with TRBJ2-7, with D hard to call. Germline-derived CDR1 and CDR2 are SNHLY and FYNNEI. The CDR3 has 15 residues. Trimming took off 4 bases at V and 4 bases at J, with 17 bases between the two ends. The CDR3, as DNA: TGTGCCAGCAGTGGCATAGACACGGCCATATACGAGCAGTACTTC. Translating it yields CASSGIDTAIYEQYF. The full variable domain, in which reference TRBV2 and TRBJ2-7 provide the parts outside the CDR3, is EPEVTQTPSHQVTQMGQEVILRCVPISNHLYFYWYRQILGQKVEFLVSFYNNEISEKSEIFDDQFSVERPDGSNFTLKIRSTKLEDSAMYFCASSGIDTAIYEQYFGPGTRLTVT.

V and J are TRBV6-6 and TRBJ1-1, with D uncertain. The CDR3 is made up of 15 amino acids. Germline V gene sequence: CDR1 MNHNY, CDR2 SVGAGI (reference sequence). The ends were cut back, 0 bases at V and 2 bases at J, with 10 bases in the middle. The chain's CDR3 is CASSYSQATNTEAFF. CDR3 sequence (DNA): TGTGCCAGCAGTTACTCCCAAGCAACCAACACTGAAGCTTTCTTT.

This chain links TRBV12-3 or TRBV12-4 with TRBJ2-1; a possible D gene is TRBD2 (6 bases). Trimming took 7 bases from V and 6 from J, leaving 13 bases between them. The CDR3 is 13 amino acids. The CDR3 DNA reads TGTGCCAGCACTAAACTAGCTTTCAATGAGCAGTTCTTC. This encodes CASTKLAFNEQFF.

V is TRBV29-1 and J is TRBJ1-5, with TRBD1 matching 8 bases. CDR1 and CDR2 (germline): SQVTM, ANQGSEA. The CDR3 totals 13 residues. Losses at the gene ends were 6 bases for V and 5 bases for J; bases not matched to a gene: 6. The CDR3 is CSVTTGVDQPQHF. CDR3 nucleotide sequence: TGCAGCGTAACGACAGGGGTGGATCAGCCCCAGCATTTT.

In DNA, the CDR3 is TGTGCCAGCAGTTTATCGTTGGGACAGGGGGGTCATGAGCAGTTCTTC. It translates to CASSLSLGQGGHEQFF. The rearrangement links TRBV27 to TRBJ2-1; 11 nucleotides match TRBD1. CDR3 length equals 16 residues. In germline, CDR1 is MNHEY, CDR2 SMNVEV (reference sequence). V lost 0 bases and J lost 8; bases outside the gene matches: 6.

The rearrangement joins TRBV6-5 to TRBJ2-3; D may be TRBD1 (5 bases). V lost 5 bases, J lost 2 bases, and 14 bases lay in between. This CDR3 spans 15 amino acids. Germline V gives CDR1 MNHEY, CDR2 SVGAGI. In DNA, the CDR3 is TGTGCCAGCAGTCCCCAGGGTCTCTACACAGATACGCAGTATTTT. Its translation is CASSPQGLYTDTQYF.

The V call is TRBV15, the J call TRBJ1-2; D call uncertain. V was cut by 3 bases and J by 3 bases, with 11 bases left in between. CDR1 and CDR2 from the germline V gene are LNHNV and YYDKDF (reference sequence). The CDR3 is 14 residues long. The CDR3: CATSSAIEDYGYTF. The DNA for the CDR3 is TGTGCCACCAGCAGTGCAATTGAGGACTATGGCTACACCTTC.

This clone is a singleton in its sample. The chain carries TRBV19 and TRBJ2-1; no reliable D call. The germline gives CDR1 LNHDA, CDR2 SQIVND (reference sequence). V was cut by 6 bases and J by 0 bases, with 12 bases left in between. This CDR3 is 15 amino acids long. For the CDR3, the DNA is TGTGCCAGTAGGACTTCCCTTAGCTCCTACAATGAGCAGTTCTTC. This codes for CASRTSLSSYNEQFF. The full variable domain, rest sourced from reference TRBV19 and TRBJ2-1, is DGGITQSPKYLFRKEGQNVTLSCEQNLNHDAMYWYRQDPGQGLRLIYYSQIVNDFQKGDIAEGYSVSREKKESFPLTVTSAQKNPTAFYLCASRTSLSSYNEQFFGPGTRLTVL.

The gene calls are TRBV6-5 and TRBJ2-3, with no clear D. This CDR3 is 14 amino acids long. V was clipped by 2 bases and J by 3 bases, with 9 bases between them. The germline V gene has CDR1 MNHEY and CDR2 SVGAGI. The CDR3 DNA is TGTGCCAGCAGTTACCAGGCACAGACAGATACGCAGTATTTT. It encodes CASSYQAQTDTQYF.

This chain uses TRBV9 with TRBJ1-4, with D possibly TRBD1 on 6 matching bases. Germline V gene data show CDR1 as SGDLS and CDR2 as YYNGEE. The CDR3 length is 14 residues. Trimming left V 0 bases short and J 4 bases short, with 7 bases between. The CDR3 reads CASSVEGGNEKLFF. The CDR3 DNA reads as TGTGCCAGCAGCGTAGAAGGGGGTAATGAAAAACTGTTTTTT.

V is TRBV7-8 and J is TRBJ2-5; 9 nucleotides agree with TRBD2. V trimming: 5 bases; J trimming: 2 bases; junction bases outside the gene matches: 9. Germline V lookup: CDR1 SGHVS, CDR2 FQNEAQ. The CDR3 spans 16 residues. CDR3 in DNA: TGTGCCAGCAGCCCGCATAGCGGGGGACGTCAAGAGACCCAGTACTTC. Residues: CASSPHSGGRQETQYF.